This TCR beta chain was identified in a study of identical twins. Via MiXCR, TCRdb re-called the 5' RACE reads, giving one row per CDR3 protein. The table records roughly 1.6 million distinct CDR3 sequences, less than 35% of them present only once. Findings and limits, study-wide: Cross-sectional statistical analysis, not tracking of the same donors, underpinned the conclusions. High-abundance cord blood beta clonotypes had fewer insertions; memory repertoires showed none.

A note on this clonotype: The antigen is not known.

The V gene's germline CDR1 is LNHDA and CDR2 SQIVND (reference sequence). Trimming removed 5 bases at V and 7 bases at J, with 12 bases between. The CDR3 is made up of 13 amino acids. The receptor's source is a newborn girl in good health. Sequenced input: cord blood. V gene TRBV19 combines with J gene TRBJ1-5, with a weak D call TRBD1 (5 bases). DNA for the CDR3: TGTGCCAGTAGTTCCTCCAGGGAACAGCCCCAGCATTTT. Protein: CASSSSREQPQHF. The complete variable domain, with remaining parts taken from reference TRBV19 and TRBJ1-5, reads DGGITQSPKYLFRKEGQNVTLSCEQNLNHDAMYWYRQDPGQGLRLIYYSQIVNDFQKGDIAEGYSVSREKKESFPLTVTSAQKNPTAFYLCASSSSREQPQHFGDGTRLSIL.